This is a list of T cell receptor beta chains from one sample in a study of OX40 agonist ivuxolimab in advanced cancers. Some clones are missing from TCRdb's copy, which holds only in-frame ones; the method was immunoSEQ multiplex PCR. The table lists about 55,000 clones, more than 70% of them singletons, with around 1.5% in the top ten. The material sequenced was CD4+ or CD8+ T cells sorted from blood, taken in a trial of the OX40 agonist ivuxolimab. These receptors originate from an adult with an advanced solid tumor such as melanoma, head and neck, liver or kidney cancer. Each CDR3 is given with its conserved first and last residue. The D gene is left open where the match is weak. Size tells how often a clone was seen (once, few, many) or the class of an expanded clone, and some rows leave it out.

TRBJ2-5,TRBV5-4,NA,NA,TGTGCCAGCAGCTCCAGAGGGGGGGTAGAGACCCAGTACTTC,CASSSRGGVETQYF
TRBJ1-4,TRBV5-6,NA,TRBD1,TGTGCCAGCAGCTTGGACAGGGGGAATGAAAAACTGTTTTTT,CASSLDRGNEKLFF
TRBJ2-2,TRBV9,NA,NA,TGTGCCAGCAGCGTAGAGCAGCTCGGGGCCACCGGGGAGCTGTTTTTT,CASSVEQLGATGELFF
TRBJ2-6,TRBV6-1,NA,NA,TGTGCCAGCAACTCAGGGGATAGAGGGGCCAACGTCCTGACTTTC,CASNSGDRGANVLTF
TRBJ1-2,TRBV5-6,NA,NA,TGTGCCAGCAGCTTGAGGTTGGCAGGGACTAACTATGGCTACACCTTC,CASSLRLAGTNYGYTF
TRBJ2-7,TRBV11-3,NA,TRBD1,TGTGCCAGCAGCTCCCAGTCCGGGACAGGCGAGCAGTACTTC,CASSSQSGTGEQYF
TRBJ2-5,TRBV7-2,NA,TRBD1,TGTGCCAGCTGGAACCGGGACAGGGTCGAGACCCAGTACTTC,CASWNRDRVETQYF
TRBJ1-5,TRBV27,NA,NA,TGTGCCAGCAGTCCAACGAACAGGGGCAATCAGCCCCAGCATTTT,CASSPTNRGNQPQHF
TRBJ2-1,TRBV5-6,NA,TRBD1,TGTGCCAGCAGTTCTGGGGGACAGCGTTACAATGAGCAGTTCTTC,CASSSGGQRYNEQFF
TRBJ2-5,TRBV5-5,NA,TRBD1,TGTGCCAGCAGCTTCACAGGGGGTCAGGAGACCCAGTACTTC,CASSFTGGQETQYF
TRBJ1-5,TRBV10-2,NA,NA,TGCGCCAGCAGTGAGTCAACAGATGCTCAGCCCCAGCATTTT,CASSESTDAQPQHF
TRBJ1-1,TRBV5-4,NA,NA,TGTGCCAGCAGCTTGGTGGGTGGTACTACTGAAGCTTTCTTT,CASSLVGGTTEAFF
TRBJ2-5,TRBV4-1,NA,NA,TGCGCCAGCAGCCAAGAAGCTGAGACGGGGTACGAGACCCAGTACTTC,CASSQEAETGYETQYF
TRBJ1-1,TRBV6-6,NA,NA,TGTGCCAGCAGTTGGGACGGTGGGAACACTGAAGCTTTCTTT,CASSWDGGNTEAFF
TRBJ1-2,TRBV7-9,NA,NA,TGTGCCAGCACCGCTATGGGGACGAACTATGGCTACACCTTC,CASTAMGTNYGYTF
TRBJ2-7,TRBV19,once,NA,TGTGCCAGCCGGGACTCCTTCTACGAGCAGTACTTC,CASRDSFYEQYF
TRBJ2-5,TRBV6-1,NA,TRBD1,TGTGCCAGCAACTCTCAGGCAGGGGGCATAGAGACCCAGTACTTC,CASNSQAGGIETQYF
TRBJ1-5,TRBV6-1,NA,TRBD1,TGTGCCAGCAGTGGGGACAGGGGCTGGGGTCAGCCCCAGCATTTT,CASSGDRGWGQPQHF
TRBJ2-6,TRBV14,NA,NA,TGTGCCAGCAGCCGTGGGGGCGCGGGGGCCAACGTCCTGACTTTC,CASSRGGAGANVLTF
TRBJ2-3,TRBV7-9,NA,TRBD2,TGTGCCAGCAGCATCTTAGCGGGGGGGCTTGATACGCAGTATTTT,CASSILAGGLDTQYF
TRBJ2-5,TRBV28,NA,TRBD2,TGTGCCAGCAGTTCTTGGACTAGCGGGGGGGACCAAGAGACCCAGTACTTC,CASSSWTSGGDQETQYF
TRBJ2-7,TRBV2,NA,TRBD1,TGTGCCAGCGGGAAAGACAGGGGTCAATACGAGCAGTACTTC,CASGKDRGQYEQYF
TRBJ2-7,TRBV7-9,NA,TRBD1,TGTGCCAGCAGTTTGACAGGGGGATCCTACGAGCAGTACTTC,CASSLTGGSYEQYF
TRBJ2-6,TRBV30,NA,NA,TGTGCCTGGGGGAGCTCTGGGGCCAACGTCCTGACTTTC,CAWGSSGANVLTF
TRBJ1-5,TRBV6-6,NA,TRBD1,TGTGCCAGCAGTCCAGGGGGCGCGGATCAGCCCCAGCATTTT,CASSPGGADQPQHF